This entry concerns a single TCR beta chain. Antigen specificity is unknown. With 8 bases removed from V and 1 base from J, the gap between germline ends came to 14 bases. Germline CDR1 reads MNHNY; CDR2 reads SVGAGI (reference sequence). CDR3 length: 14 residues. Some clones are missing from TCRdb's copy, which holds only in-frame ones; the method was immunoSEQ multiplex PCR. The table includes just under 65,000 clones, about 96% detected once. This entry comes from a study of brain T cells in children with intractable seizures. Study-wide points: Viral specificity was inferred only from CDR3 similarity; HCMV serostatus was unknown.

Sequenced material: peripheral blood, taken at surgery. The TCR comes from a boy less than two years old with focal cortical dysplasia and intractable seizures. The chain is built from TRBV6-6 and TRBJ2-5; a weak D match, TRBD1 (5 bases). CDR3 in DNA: TGTGCCAGCGGGAAAACGGACATCCAAGAGACCCAGTACTTC. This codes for CASGKTDIQETQYF.